These 22 T cell receptor beta chains came from one sample sequenced in a study of blood T cell repertoires in COVID-19. Clones were read by immunoSEQ multiplex PCR, and TCRdb kept only the in-frame ones, dropping some. The data contain 200,000 to 250,000 clones, 90% of them seen just once; the ten biggest clones take up around 15%. Sequenced input: PBMCs or T cells enriched from blood (not recorded which). All receptors come from a man younger than 40 who had been exposed to COVID-19.

V is TRBV6-5 and J is TRBJ2-7; D is undetermined. Trimming stripped 4 bases from V and 4 bases from J, with 5 bases between. Germline CDR1 and CDR2: MNHEY and SVGAGI. The CDR3 runs to 11 residues. CDR3 in amino acids: CASSFGYEQYF. CDR3 DNA sequence: TGTGCCAGCAGTTTCGGGTACGAGCAGTACTTC.

This clone appeared once. The chain employs TRBV5-5 and TRBJ2-7, with TRBD2 matching over 10 bases. This CDR3 comprises 17 residues. V was pared by 1 base and J by 1 base, with 8 bases of the junction left unmatched. Germline V CDR1 and CDR2: SGHKS, YYEKEE (reference sequence). The CDR3, as DNA: TGTGCCAGCAGCTTGTCTTCTAGCGGGGGCCGTTCCTACGAGCAGTACTTC. Protein: CASSLSSSGGRSYEQYF. The full variable domain, in which reference TRBV5-5 and TRBJ2-7 provide the parts outside the CDR3, is DAGVTQSPTHLIKTRGQQVTLRCSPISGHKSVSWYQQVLGQGPQFIFQYYEKEERGRGNFPDRFSARQFPNYSSELNVNALLLGDSALYLCASSLSSSGGRSYEQYFGPGTRLTVT.

CDR3 protein: CASSRRGYSNQPQHF. CDR3 sequence (DNA): TGTGCCAGCAGCCGGAGGGGATATAGCAATCAGCCCCAGCATTTT. The chain is built from TRBV7-2 and TRBJ1-5; weak D call: TRBD1 (5 bases). The germline V and J ends were trimmed by 5 bases and 0 bases, with 11 bases remaining between them. The CDR3 has 15 residues. Germline V gives CDR1 SGHTA, CDR2 FQGNSA.

The J gene is TRBJ2-7, the V gene TRBV6-2 or TRBV6-3; possible D gene TRBD2, 6 bases. There are 12 residues in the CDR3. Trimming stripped 8 bases from V and 7 bases from J, with 15 bases between. Germline CDR1 and CDR2: MNHEY and SVGEGT. CDR3 sequence (DNA): TGTGCCAGCGGCCACGGGGGACTTGAGCAGTACTTC. This translates into CASGHGGLEQYF.

V and J are TRBV7-2 and TRBJ2-7, with 9 bases matching TRBD2. The CDR3 is made up of 13 amino acids. With V trimmed by 5 bases and J by 1 base, 0 bases remained unmatched. Germline V gene sequence: CDR1 SGHTA, CDR2 FQGNSA. The CDR3 DNA sequence: TGTGCCAGCAGCGCGGGGGGGTCCTACGAGCAGTACTTC. The encoded protein is CASSAGGSYEQYF.

The rearrangement joins TRBV6-5 to TRBJ1-2, with TRBD1 identical over 9 bases. With 10 bases clipped from V and 8 bases from J, the junction kept 14 bases outside the gene matches. This CDR3 spans 14 amino acids. From germline, CDR1 is MNHEY and CDR2 SVGAGI. CDR3 sequence reads: CATTTGTGTGGYTF. In nucleotides, the CDR3 is TGTGCCACAACAACCGGGACAGGGACAGGGGGCTACACCTTC.

This clone is a singleton in its sample. The V gene is TRBV10-3, the J gene TRBJ2-7; 7 bases agree with TRBD1. J was trimmed by 6 bases and V by 7 bases; bases with no gene match: 18. Germline CDR1 reads ENHRY; CDR2 reads SYGVKD. This CDR3 is built from 16 residues. The CDR3 nucleotides read TGTGCCATCACCAGCTCCGGCGGCAGGGGGTTAAGCGAGCAGTACTTC. Protein: CAITSSGGRGLSEQYF.

This chain links TRBV29-1 with TRBJ1-2; D might be TRBD1 (5 bases). Trimming removed 6 bases from V and 2 bases from J, with 7 bases in between. Germline lookup yields CDR1 SQVTM and CDR2 ANQGSEA. The length of the CDR3 is 11 residues. The CDR3 bases are TGCAGCGTCGGGGGGAACTATGGCTACACCTTC. It encodes CSVGGNYGYTF.

The J gene is TRBJ2-2, the V gene TRBV5-1, with TRBD1 identical over 7 bases. This CDR3 region has 16 residues. The ends lost 3 bases at V and 6 bases at J; junction bases unmatched: 11. The germline V gene has CDR1 SGHRS and CDR2 YFSETQ. CDR3 residues: CASSSKRQGSSGELFF. For the CDR3, the DNA is TGCGCCAGCAGCTCGAAACGACAGGGTAGCTCCGGGGAGCTGTTTTTT.

This clone occurred once. The V call is TRBV9, the J call TRBJ1-1; weak D call: TRBD1 (6 bases). V was trimmed by 3 bases and J by 6 bases, leaving 12 bases between them. The CDR3 is 13 residues long. Germline CDR1 reads SGDLS; CDR2 reads YYNGEE. The CDR3 loop is CASSAQGSPEAFF. CDR3 bases: TGTGCCAGCAGCGCACAGGGTTCCCCTGAAGCTTTCTTT.

The V call is TRBV6-2 or TRBV6-3, the J call TRBJ1-6; no firm D call. The CDR3 runs to 12 residues. The V and J ends lost 4 bases and 13 bases respectively, with 11 bases between them. In germline, CDR1 is MNHEY, CDR2 SVGEGT. This CDR3 reads CASSSPQVPLHF. CDR3 coding DNA: TGTGCCAGCAGTTCACCCCAGGTGCCCCTCCACTTT.

This clone has just a few counts. The rearrangement uses TRBV15 and TRBJ1-3, with no clear D. Trimming shortened V by 4 bases and J by 6 bases, and 13 bases separated the two germline ends. This CDR3 contains 14 residues. Germline CDR1 LNHNV, CDR2 YYDKDF (reference sequence). The CDR3 nucleotides read TGTGCCACCAGCATCGATAGACTAATAAACACCATATATTTT. Encoded protein: CATSIDRLINTIYF. Filled out from reference TRBV15 and TRBJ1-3, the complete variable domain reads DAMVIQNPRYQVTQFGKPVTLSCSQTLNHNVMYWYQQKSSQAPKLLFHYYDKDFNNEADTPDNFQSRRPNTSFCFLDIRSPGLGDTAMYLCATSIDRLINTIYFGEGSWLTVV.

This chain joins TRBV2 and TRBJ2-2; 7 nucleotides line up with TRBD2. V was pared by 11 bases and J by 5 bases, with 11 bases of the junction left unmatched. The germline V gene encodes CDR1 SNHLY and CDR2 FYNNEI. The CDR3 length is 14 residues. The CDR3 nucleotides are TGTGCCTCGGTAGGCGGGGGAAAGACCGGGGAGCTGTTTTTT. Translated: CASVGGGKTGELFF.

V and J are TRBV5-4 and TRBJ2-3, with D tentatively TRBD1 (7 bases). Germline CDR1 reads SGHNT; CDR2 reads YYREEE (reference sequence). V dropped 4 bases and J dropped 2 bases, with 11 bases sitting between them. The CDR3 is made up of 14 amino acids. The CDR3: CASSGGTVTDTQYF. CDR3 in DNA: TGTGCCAGCAGCGGAGGGACAGTCACAGATACGCAGTATTTT.

The rearrangement links TRBV29-1 to TRBJ1-1; D not certain. The CDR3 length is 14 residues. The germline V and J ends were trimmed by 3 bases and 5 bases, with 16 bases remaining between them. The germline gives CDR1 SQVTM, CDR2 ANQGSEA. The chain's CDR3 is CSVDGSSSGTEAFF. Written as DNA, the CDR3 is TGCAGCGTTGATGGATCGTCGTCAGGAACTGAAGCTTTCTTT. Drawing the rest from reference TRBV29-1 and TRBJ1-1, the complete variable domain is SAVISQKPSRDICQRGTSLTIQCQVDSQVTMMFWYRQQPGQSLTLIATANQGSEATYESGFVIDKFPISRPNLTFSTLTVSNMSPEDSSIYLCSVDGSSSGTEAFFGQGTRLTVV.

The V and J genes are TRBV5-1 and TRBJ2-1; TRBD2 matches at 9 bases. Looked up from germline, CDR1 is SGHRS and CDR2 is YFSETQ. V dropped 4 bases and J dropped 8; count of bases not matched to a gene: 13. The CDR3 totals 16 residues. The CDR3 loop is CASSRWASGDIDEQFF. Written as DNA, the CDR3 is TGCGCCAGCAGCCGATGGGCTAGCGGGGATATCGATGAGCAGTTCTTC.

The V gene is TRBV7-2, the J gene TRBJ1-2; 7 bases agree with TRBD1. The CDR3 is 14 residues long. Germline V gene sequence: CDR1 SGHTA, CDR2 FQGNSA. V trimming: 0 bases; J trimming: 3 bases; junction bases outside the gene matches: 1. CDR3 in amino acids: CASSLAQGDYGYTF. For the CDR3, the DNA is TGTGCCAGCAGCTTAGCTCAGGGGGACTATGGCTACACCTTC. The variable domain in full, completed from reference TRBV7-2 and TRBJ1-2, reads GAGVSQSPSNKVTEKGKDVELRCDPISGHTALYWYRQSLGQGLEFLIYFQGNSAPDKSGLPSDRFSAERTGGSVSTLTIQRTQQEDSAVYLCASSLAQGDYGYTFGSGTRLTVV.

The gene calls are TRBV29-1 and TRBJ1-1; maybe TRBD1 (6 bases). Germline lookup yields CDR1 SQVTM and CDR2 ANQGSEA. The CDR3 consists of 17 residues. With 6 bases removed from V and 0 bases from J, the gap between germline ends came to 23 bases. The DNA of the CDR3 is TGCAGCGTCGACATCGGTACGGGGGGGCTGTTGAACACTGAAGCTTTCTTT. This sequence encodes CSVDIGTGGLLNTEAFF.

The chain employs TRBV7-3 and TRBJ2-1, with 8 bases lining up with TRBD2. Germline V lookup: CDR1 SGHTA, CDR2 FQGTGA. The CDR3 is 15 residues long. V shed 5 bases and J 4 bases; nucleotides not matched to a gene: 7. CDR3 DNA sequence: TGTGCCAGCAGCCCACCGGGGGGGTCGTACAATGAGCAGTTCTTC. As protein: CASSPPGGSYNEQFF.

The V and J genes are TRBV11-2 and TRBJ2-3; 7 nucleotides match TRBD1. Germline trimming cut 2 bases from V and 0 bases from J; bases unmatched to any gene: 11. This CDR3 has 18 amino acids. Germline lookup yields CDR1 SGHAT and CDR2 FQNNGV. The chain's CDR3 is CASSLRGPSSWSTDTQYF. CDR3 DNA sequence: TGTGCCAGCAGCTTAAGGGGGCCCAGTTCCTGGAGCACAGATACGCAGTATTTT.

This rearrangement joins TRBV25-1 to TRBJ1-3, with TRBD1 identical over 8 bases. The CDR3 totals 14 residues. Germline V lookup: CDR1 MGHDK, CDR2 SYGVNS. With 4 bases clipped from V and 7 bases from J, the junction kept 6 bases outside the gene matches. The CDR3 reads CASSVSGGQNTIYF. CDR3 nucleotides: TGTGCCAGCAGTGTTTCAGGGGGCCAGAACACCATATATTTT.

Note on this clone: The same CDR3 also results from other DNA sequences found in this sample. The chain employs TRBV27 and TRBJ1-2; 8 bases align to TRBD1. After removal of 2 bases from V and 7 bases from J, the junction contained 3 bases not matched to a gene. This CDR3 is 13 amino acids long. Germline CDR1 reads MNHEY; CDR2 reads SMNVEV (reference sequence). CDR3 protein: CASSLGQGGGYTF. As DNA, the CDR3 is TGTGCCAGCAGTTTAGGACAGGGCGGTGGCTACACCTTC.